This entry lists 10 T cell receptor beta chains sequenced from one sample in a study of cytomegalovirus exposure and HLA in healthy donors. It was with 60 Vbeta and 13 Jbeta primers that the PCR ran. Clones were read by immunoSEQ multiplex PCR, and TCRdb kept only the in-frame ones, dropping some. This sample's table has fewer than 150,000 clones. Sequencing was done on a sample of PBMCs. The receptor source for this set is a man younger than 35 in good health and CMV-seronegative.

V is TRBV11-2 and J is TRBJ2-3; TRBD2 aligns across 12 bases. This CDR3 spans 17 amino acids. Germline V gene data show CDR1 as SGHAT and CDR2 as FQNNGV. V lost 4 bases, J lost 2 bases, and 7 bases stayed unmatched. The CDR3 sequence is CASSSPGLAGLTDTQYF. The CDR3 coding sequence is TGTGCCAGCAGCTCGCCGGGACTAGCGGGCCTCACAGATACGCAGTATTTT.

The chain is built from TRBV9 and TRBJ2-2; D possibly corresponds to TRBD2 (6 bases). The CDR3 has 13 amino acids. Trimming removed 3 bases from V and 6 bases from J, with 9 bases in between. Germline V gene sequence: CDR1 SGDLS, CDR2 YYNGEE. CDR3 nucleotides: TGTGCCAGCAGCGCTAGCGTCCCCGGGGAGCTGTTTTTT. Translated: CASSASVPGELFF.

The chain uses TRBV2 and TRBJ1-1, with D possibly TRBD1 on 6 matching bases. There are 13 residues in the CDR3. Between the trimmed V and J ends, which lost 6 bases and 4 bases, there was a span of 12 bases. Germline V gene data show CDR1 as SNHLY and CDR2 as FYNNEI. As DNA, the CDR3 is TGTGCCAGCAGCCACAGGGAGATCACTGAAGCTTTCTTT. Protein: CASSHREITEAFF. Filled out from reference TRBV2 and TRBJ1-1, the complete variable domain reads EPEVTQTPSHQVTQMGQEVILRCVPISNHLYFYWYRQILGQKVEFLVSFYNNEISEKSEIFDDQFSVERPDGSNFTLKIRSTKLEDSAMYFCASSHREITEAFFGQGTRLTVV.

The chain combines TRBV7-8 with TRBJ2-3, with 13 bases identical to TRBD2. The V segment lost 5 bases and the J segment 3 bases; nucleotides outside the gene matches: 8. The germline gives CDR1 SGHVS, CDR2 FQNEAQ. The CDR3 consists of 17 residues. The CDR3 region has the DNA TGTGCCAGCAGCGGACGGACTAGCGGGAGCCATACAGATACGCAGTATTTT. Protein: CASSGRTSGSHTDTQYF.

The gene calls are TRBV28 and TRBJ2-7, with TRBD1 as a possible D gene (7 bases). The CDR3 loop spans 12 amino acids. Trimming shortened V by 5 bases and J by 7 bases, and 12 bases separated the two germline ends. The germline V gene has CDR1 MDHEN and CDR2 SYDVKM. For the CDR3, the DNA is TGTGCCAGCAGTCCCAGGGGGAGGGAGCAGTACTTC. It is translated as CASSPRGREQYF. The whole variable domain, remainder taken from reference TRBV28 and TRBJ2-7, is DVKVTQSSRYLVKRTGEKVFLECVQDMDHENMFWYRQDPGLGLRLIYFSYDVKMKEKGDIPEGYSVSREKKERFSLILESASTNQTSMYLCASSPRGREQYFGPGTRLTVT.

The J gene is TRBJ2-4, the V gene TRBV9, with a tentative D call TRBD2 (6 bases). CDR3 size: 17 residues. The germline V gene encodes CDR1 SGDLS and CDR2 YYNGEE. V was shortened by 0 bases and J by 1 base, with 14 bases between the two germline ends. CDR3 bases: TGTGCCAGCAGCGTAGCCCCTGGTGGGGGGGCCAAAAACATTCAGTACTTC. Protein product: CASSVAPGGGAKNIQYF.

The V and J genes are TRBV11-2 and TRBJ2-7, with unresolved D. Germline loops: CDR1 SGHAT, CDR2 FQNNGV. V lost 0 bases, J lost 0 bases, and 6 bases lay in between. The length of the CDR3 is 14 residues. The CDR3 DNA reads as TGTGCCAGCAGCTTAGAAGTAGCCTCCTACGAGCAGTACTTC. It is translated as CASSLEVASYEQYF.

This chain connects TRBV4-1 to TRBJ1-5; D uncertain. V was clipped by 1 base and J by 1 base, with 17 bases between them. The CDR3 loop spans 18 amino acids. CDR1 and CDR2 from the germline V gene are MGHRA and YSYEKL. The CDR3 region is CASSQVRSVVRSNQPQHF. In nucleotides, the CDR3 is TGCGCCAGCAGCCAAGTAAGATCCGTGGTCCGGAGCAATCAGCCCCAGCATTTT.

The chain recombines TRBV27 with TRBJ1-1, with unresolved D. Trimming pared 3 bases from V and 4 bases from J, leaving 9 bases between. The CDR3 runs 13 residues. CDR1 and CDR2 (germline): MNHEY, SMNVEV (reference sequence). The CDR3 nucleotides read TGTGCCAGCAGTTTGAAACGAGTCACTGAAGCTTTCTTT. It yields the protein CASSLKRVTEAFF.

This chain connects TRBV5-1 to TRBJ2-7; TRBD1 is a possible D gene (6 bases). The V and J ends lost 0 bases and 0 bases respectively, with 10 bases between them. Germline V gives CDR1 SGHRS, CDR2 YFSETQ. CDR3 length: 15 amino acids. In DNA form, the CDR3 reads TGCGCCAGCAGCTTGGCTCAGGGGATCTCCTACGAGCAGTACTTC. It codes for CASSLAQGISYEQYF.